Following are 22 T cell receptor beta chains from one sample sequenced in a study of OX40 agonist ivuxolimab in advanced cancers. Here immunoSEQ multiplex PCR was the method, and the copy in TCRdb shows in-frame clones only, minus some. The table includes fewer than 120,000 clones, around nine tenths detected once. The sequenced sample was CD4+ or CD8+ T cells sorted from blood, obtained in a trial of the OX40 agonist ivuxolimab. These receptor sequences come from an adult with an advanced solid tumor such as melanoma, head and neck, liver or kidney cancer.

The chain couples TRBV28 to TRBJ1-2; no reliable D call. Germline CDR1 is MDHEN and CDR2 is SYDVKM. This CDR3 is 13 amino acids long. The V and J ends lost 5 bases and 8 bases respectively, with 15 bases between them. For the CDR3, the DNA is TGTGCCAGCAGTGTACCCGGACTGCGCGGCTACACCTTC. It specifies CASSVPGLRGYTF.

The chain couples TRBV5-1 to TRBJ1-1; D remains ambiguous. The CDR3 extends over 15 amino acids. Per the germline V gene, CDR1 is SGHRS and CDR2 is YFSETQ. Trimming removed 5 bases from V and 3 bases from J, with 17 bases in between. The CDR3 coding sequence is TGCGCCAGCAGGTTATCCGACGGGAGGGACACTGAAGCTTTCTTT. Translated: CASRLSDGRDTEAFF.

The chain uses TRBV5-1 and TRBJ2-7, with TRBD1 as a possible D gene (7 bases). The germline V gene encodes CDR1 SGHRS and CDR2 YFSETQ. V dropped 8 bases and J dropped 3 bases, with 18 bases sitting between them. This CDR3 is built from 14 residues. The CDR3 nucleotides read TGCGCCAGTCGCAGGGGGGCGGCCCTCTACGAGCAGTACTTC. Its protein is CASRRGAALYEQYF.

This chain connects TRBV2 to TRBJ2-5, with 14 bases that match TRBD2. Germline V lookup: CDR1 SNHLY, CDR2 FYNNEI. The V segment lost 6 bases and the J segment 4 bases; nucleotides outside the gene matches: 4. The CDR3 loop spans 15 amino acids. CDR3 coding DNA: TGTGCCAGCAGAGGGACTAGCGGGAGATCAGAGACCCAGTACTTC. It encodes CASRGTSGRSETQYF.

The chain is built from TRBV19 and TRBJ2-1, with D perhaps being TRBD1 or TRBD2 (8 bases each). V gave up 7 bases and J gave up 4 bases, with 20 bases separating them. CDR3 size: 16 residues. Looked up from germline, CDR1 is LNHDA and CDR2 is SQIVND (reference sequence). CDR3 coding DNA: TGTGCCAGTACCCCGGGGGGGACAGGTCAATACAATGAGCAGTTCTTC. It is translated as CASTPGGTGQYNEQFF.

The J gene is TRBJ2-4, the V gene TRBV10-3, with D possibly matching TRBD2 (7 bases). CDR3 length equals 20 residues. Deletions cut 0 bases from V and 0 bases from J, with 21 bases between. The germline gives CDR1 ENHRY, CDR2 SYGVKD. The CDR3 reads CAISESTQGIIAGAKNIQYF. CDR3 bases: TGTGCCATCAGTGAGTCGACTCAGGGGATAATAGCGGGAGCCAAAAACATTCAGTACTTC.

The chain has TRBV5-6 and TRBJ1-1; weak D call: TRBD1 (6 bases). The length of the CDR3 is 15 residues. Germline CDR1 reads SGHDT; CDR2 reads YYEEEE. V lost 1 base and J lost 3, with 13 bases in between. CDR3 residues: CASSLQRQGYTEAFF. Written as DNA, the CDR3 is TGTGCCAGCAGCTTGCAGAGGCAGGGGTACACTGAAGCTTTCTTT. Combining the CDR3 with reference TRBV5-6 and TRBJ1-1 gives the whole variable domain DAGVTQSPTHLIKTRGQQVTLRCSPKSGHDTVSWYQQALGQGPQFIFQYYEEEERQRGNFPDRFSGHQFPNYSSELNVNALLLGDSALYLCASSLQRQGYTEAFFGQGTRLTVV.

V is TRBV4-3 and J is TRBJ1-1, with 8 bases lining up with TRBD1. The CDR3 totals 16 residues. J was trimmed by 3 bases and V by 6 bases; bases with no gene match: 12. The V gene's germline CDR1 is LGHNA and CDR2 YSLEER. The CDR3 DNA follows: TGCGCCAGCAGTTACACAGGGGGAAGTACGTACACTGAAGCTTTCTTT. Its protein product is CASSYTGGSTYTEAFF.

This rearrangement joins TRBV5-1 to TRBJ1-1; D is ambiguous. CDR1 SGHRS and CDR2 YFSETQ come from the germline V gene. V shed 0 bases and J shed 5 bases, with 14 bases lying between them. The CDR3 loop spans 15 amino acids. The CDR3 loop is CASSLGQLKRTEAFF. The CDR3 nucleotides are TGCGCCAGCAGCTTGGGACAACTCAAGAGAACTGAAGCTTTCTTT.

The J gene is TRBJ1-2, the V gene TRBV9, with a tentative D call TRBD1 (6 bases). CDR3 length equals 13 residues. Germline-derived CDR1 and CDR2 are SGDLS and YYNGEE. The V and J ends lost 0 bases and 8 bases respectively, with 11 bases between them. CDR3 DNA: TGTGCCAGCAGCGTAGAACAGGGTGGCGGCTACACCTTC. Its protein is CASSVEQGGGYTF.

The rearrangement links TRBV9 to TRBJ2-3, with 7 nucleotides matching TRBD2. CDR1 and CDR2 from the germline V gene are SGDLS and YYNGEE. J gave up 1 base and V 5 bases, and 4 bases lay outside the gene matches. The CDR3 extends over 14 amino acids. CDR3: CASSWGGRTDTQYF. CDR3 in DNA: TGTGCCAGCAGTTGGGGGGGACGCACAGATACGCAGTATTTT.

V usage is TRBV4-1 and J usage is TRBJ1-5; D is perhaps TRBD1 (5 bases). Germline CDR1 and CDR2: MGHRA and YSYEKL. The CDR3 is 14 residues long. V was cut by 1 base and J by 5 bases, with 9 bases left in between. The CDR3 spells CASSQGQSYQPQHF. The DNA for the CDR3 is TGCGCCAGCAGCCAAGGACAGTCCTATCAGCCCCAGCATTTT.

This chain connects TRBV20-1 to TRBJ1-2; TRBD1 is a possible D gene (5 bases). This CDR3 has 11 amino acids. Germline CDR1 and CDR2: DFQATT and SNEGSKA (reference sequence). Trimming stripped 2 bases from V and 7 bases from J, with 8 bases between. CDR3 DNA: TGCAGTGCTAGATCTAGGGGTGGCTACACCTTC. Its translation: CSARSRGGYTF.

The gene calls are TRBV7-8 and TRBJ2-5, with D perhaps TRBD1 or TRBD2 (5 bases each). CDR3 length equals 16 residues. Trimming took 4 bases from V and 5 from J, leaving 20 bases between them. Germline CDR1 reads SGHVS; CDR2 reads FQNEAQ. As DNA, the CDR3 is TGTGCCAGCAGCTCCACTCGGGGCAGGAGGAGGGAGACCCAGTACTTC. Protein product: CASSSTRGRRRETQYF.

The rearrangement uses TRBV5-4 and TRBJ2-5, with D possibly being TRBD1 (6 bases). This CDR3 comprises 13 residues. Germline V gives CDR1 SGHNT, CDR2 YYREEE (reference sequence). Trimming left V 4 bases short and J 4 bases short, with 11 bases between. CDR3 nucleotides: TGTGCCAGCAGCGTCGACAGGAGAGAGACCCAGTACTTC. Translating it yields CASSVDRRETQYF.

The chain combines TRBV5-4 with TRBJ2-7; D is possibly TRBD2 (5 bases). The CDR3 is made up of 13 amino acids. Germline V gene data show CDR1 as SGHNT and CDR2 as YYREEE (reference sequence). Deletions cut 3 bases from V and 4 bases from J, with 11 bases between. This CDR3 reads CASSSMRAYEQYF. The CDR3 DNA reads TGTGCCAGCAGCTCGATGAGGGCTTACGAGCAGTACTTC.

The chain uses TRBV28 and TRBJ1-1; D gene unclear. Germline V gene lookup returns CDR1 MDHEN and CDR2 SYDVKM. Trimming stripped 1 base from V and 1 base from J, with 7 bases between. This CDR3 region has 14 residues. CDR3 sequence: CASSLSVGNTEAFF. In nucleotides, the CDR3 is TGTGCCAGCAGTTTATCGGTCGGGAACACTGAAGCTTTCTTT. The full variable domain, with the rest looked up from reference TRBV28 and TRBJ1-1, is DVKVTQSSRYLVKRTGEKVFLECVQDMDHENMFWYRQDPGLGLRLIYFSYDVKMKEKGDIPEGYSVSREKKERFSLILESASTNQTSMYLCASSLSVGNTEAFFGQGTRLTVV.

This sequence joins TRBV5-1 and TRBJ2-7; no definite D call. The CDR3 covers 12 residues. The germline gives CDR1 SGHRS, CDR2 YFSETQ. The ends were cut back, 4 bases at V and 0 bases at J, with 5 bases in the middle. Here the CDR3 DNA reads TGCGCCAGCAGCGTCGACTCCTACGAGCAGTACTTC. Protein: CASSVDSYEQYF.

The CDR3 reads CASSFRRASSYNSPLHF. In DNA form, the CDR3 reads TGTGCCAGCAGCTTTCGCCGGGCGAGCTCCTATAATTCACCCCTCCACTTT. The V and J genes are TRBV7-8 and TRBJ1-6; D unresolved. CDR3 length equals 17 residues. The ends were cut back, 3 bases at V and 0 bases at J, with 12 bases in the middle. Germline V CDR1 and CDR2: SGHVS, FQNEAQ. Full variable domain (outside the CDR3, taken from reference TRBV7-8 and TRBJ1-6): GAGVSQSPRYKVAKRGQDVALRCDPISGHVSLFWYQQALGQGPEFLTYFQNEAQLDKSGLPSDRFFAERPEGSVSTLKIQRTQQEDSAVYLCASSFRRASSYNSPLHFGNGTRLTVT.

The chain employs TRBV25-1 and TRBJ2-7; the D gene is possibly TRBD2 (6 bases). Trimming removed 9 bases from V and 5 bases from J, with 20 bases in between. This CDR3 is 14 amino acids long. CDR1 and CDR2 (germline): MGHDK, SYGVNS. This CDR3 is CASESGGMRNEQYF. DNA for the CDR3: TGTGCCAGTGAAAGTGGGGGGATGAGGAACGAGCAGTACTTC.

CDR3 DNA: TGTGCCAGCAGCTCCCTCAGCGGGACTCTCAATGAGCAGTTCTTC. Translating gives CASSSLSGTLNEQFF. The chain carries TRBV11-2 and TRBJ2-1; 7 bases line up with TRBD2. The V gene end was trimmed by 4 bases and the J gene end by 6 bases; junction bases not matched to a gene: 9. This CDR3 contains 15 residues. Germline V gives CDR1 SGHAT, CDR2 FQNNGV.

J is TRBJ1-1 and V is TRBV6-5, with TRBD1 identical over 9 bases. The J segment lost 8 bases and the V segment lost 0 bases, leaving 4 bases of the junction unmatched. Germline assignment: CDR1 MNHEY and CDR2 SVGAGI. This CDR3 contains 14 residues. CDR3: CASSYSIDRGEAFF. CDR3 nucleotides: TGTGCCAGCAGTTACTCGATTGACAGGGGGGAAGCTTTCTTT.